This TCR beta chain comes out of a study of blood T cell repertoires in COVID-19. On the study more broadly: From T cells, B-cell-depleted T cells, or PBMCs came the material, which was cDNA or gDNA.

The method was immunoSEQ multiplex PCR; TCRdb's version includes in-frame clones alone and lacks a portion of them. Here the sample spans some 310,000 clones, 85% to 90% being singletons. The sequence was collected from a woman in her thirties with COVID-19, enrolled during active disease. Material: peripheral blood.

CDR3 sequence reads: CASSTSMRFGGAYNEQFF. In DNA form, the CDR3 reads TGTGCCAGCAGCACATCGATGCGTTTTGGGGGCGCCTACAATGAGCAGTTCTTC. The chain has TRBV5-6 and TRBJ2-1; possible D gene TRBD1, 6 bases. The germline V and J ends were trimmed by 4 bases and 2 bases, with 22 bases remaining between them. Germline V CDR1 and CDR2: SGHDT, YYEEEE. The CDR3 extends over 18 amino acids.